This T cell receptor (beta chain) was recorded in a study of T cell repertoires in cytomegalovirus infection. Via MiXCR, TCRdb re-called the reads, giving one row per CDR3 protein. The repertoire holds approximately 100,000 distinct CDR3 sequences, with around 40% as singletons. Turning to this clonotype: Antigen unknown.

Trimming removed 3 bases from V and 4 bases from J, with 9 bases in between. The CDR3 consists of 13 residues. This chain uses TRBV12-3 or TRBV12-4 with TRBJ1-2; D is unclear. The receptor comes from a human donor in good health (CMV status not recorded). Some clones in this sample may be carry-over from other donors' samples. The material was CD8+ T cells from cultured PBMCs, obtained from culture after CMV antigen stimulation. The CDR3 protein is CASSLSRIYGYTF. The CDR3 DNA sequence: TGTGCCAGCAGTTTGTCACGTATCTATGGCTACACCTTC.